This T cell receptor (beta chain) was sequenced for a study of beta chain features in type 1 diabetes. CDR3 length: 12 amino acids. Germline loops: CDR1 MDHEN, CDR2 SYDVKM. Trimming took off 2 bases at V and 7 bases at J, with 9 bases between the two ends. Notes on the study in general: Within patients, naive, central memory and Treg TCRB repertoires seemed more similar than within healthy donors. PCR could preferentially amplify shorter templates, alike in patients and controls. Type 1 diabetes patients showed a moderate but significant shortening of TCRB CDR3s in all four CD4+ subsets.

The table lists this clone with a few counts. Its antigen remains unknown. This CDR3 is also generated by other DNA sequences in the sample. Since all of the isolated RNA was reverse transcribed, expressed TCRB transcripts were what got sequenced. TCRdb's table, derived via immunoSEQ multiplex PCR, lists solely in-frame clones and lacks some. Of about 160,000 clones listed, approximately 7.8% are singletons. The sequence derives from a woman aged 40-49 years with type 1 diabetes. The chain couples TRBV28 to TRBJ2-7; possible D gene TRBD1, 5 bases. Sequencing was carried out using central memory CD4+ T cells from blood. The CDR3 protein is CASSLGAREQYF. The DNA of the CDR3 is TGTGCCAGCAGTTTAGGGGCAAGGGAGCAGTACTTC.